This is a list of T cell receptor beta chains from one sample in a study of cytomegalovirus exposure and HLA in healthy donors. Profiling relied on immunoSEQ multiplex PCR, and the TCRdb table lists in-frame clones only, not all of them. The listing records over 90,000 clones. Material for sequencing was PBMCs. These receptors all stem from a man aged 40-49 years in good health and CMV-seronegative. Both conserved end residues are part of each CDR3. D genes are given only for firm matches.

TRBD1 | TRBJ2-7 | TRBV7-8 | CASSFLWTGAYEQYF | TGTGCCAGCAGCTTTTTATGGACAGGGGCCTACGAGCAGTACTTC
. | TRBJ2-6 | TRBV7-2 | CASSLAWGSSHSGANVLTF | TGTGCCAGCAGCTTAGCATGGGGCAGTTCACACTCTGGGGCCAACGTCCTGACTTTC
. | TRBJ2-1 | TRBV4-1 | CASSHNQLGNEQFF | TGCGCCAGCAGCCACAACCAACTAGGCAATGAGCAGTTCTTC
. | TRBJ1-1 | TRBV19 | CASSMASGSRYTEAFF | TGTGCCAGTAGTATGGCGTCGGGTTCAAGGTATACTGAAGCTTTCTTT
. | TRBJ1-3 | TRBV11-3 | CASSLGPGAGNTIYF | TGTGCCAGCAGCTTAGGGCCAGGGGCTGGAAACACCATATATTTT
. | TRBJ2-5 | TRBV5-1 | CASSKGAPGWETQYF | TGCGCCAGCAGCAAAGGGGCACCGGGTTGGGAGACCCAGTACTTC
. | TRBJ2-5 | TRBV18 | CASSPPGLGGETQYF | TGTGCCAGCTCACCTCCGGGACTGGGGGGAGAGACCCAGTACTTC
. | TRBJ2-3 | TRBV19 | CASSNSRGSNTDTQYF | TGTGCCAGTAGTAATTCCAGGGGCAGTAACACAGATACGCAGTATTTT
. | TRBJ2-3 | TRBV28 | CASSTRLGGADTQYF | TGTGCCAGCAGCACGCGACTAGGCGGGGCAGATACGCAGTATTTT
. | TRBJ2-1 | TRBV7-7 | CATRGIASGEQFF | TGTGCCACCCGGGGTATAGCAAGCGGTGAGCAGTTCTTC
. | TRBJ2-2 | TRBV19 | CASSRGLQNTGELFF | TGTGCCAGTAGTAGGGGACTGCAGAACACCGGGGAGCTGTTTTTT
TRBD1 | TRBJ2-1 | TRBV5-1 | CASSPNGRDRGNEQFF | TGCGCCAGCAGCCCGAACGGCCGGGACAGGGGCAATGAGCAGTTCTTC
. | TRBJ2-5 | TRBV6-1 | CASSRVVEETQYF | TGTGCCAGCAGTCGGGTGGTGGAGGAGACCCAGTACTTC
. | TRBJ1-5 | TRBV11-2 | CASSLGRNQPQHF | TGTGCCAGCAGCTTAGGCAGAAATCAGCCCCAGCATTTT